This TCR beta chain was identified during a study of T-cell memory formation after mild COVID-19 (dated by TCRdb to about 2021). Context from the whole study: TCR sequence clusters from the two donors were found to be largely donor specific. In two donors, T-cell clones that expanded and contracted after mild COVID-19 were followed by sequencing TCRalpha and TCRbeta repertoires longitudinally. Two young, previously healthy adult volunteers, one female and one male, were included in the cohort.

Study-wide findings and limitations: Some responding clones were found in pre-infection memory, which suggests that pre-existing cross-reactive memory T cells took part in the SARS-CoV-2 response. Contracting CD4+ clones were found mainly in CM and EM memory subsets, while CD8+ clones were enriched in EMRA. From day 15 to 85, contracting clones showed balanced CD4/CD8 phenotypes, whereas a second wave of clones that expanded from day 15 to 37 leaned towards CD4+. Only a couple of mild cases were covered by the study, and larger cohorts that include severe cases with pre-infection samples were considered necessary. The second-wave clones that peaked on day 37 were not confirmed to be SARS-CoV-2 specific.

The instrument was an Illumina NovaSeq 6000. TCRalpha and TCRbeta cDNA libraries were constructed by 5'RACE with constant-segment primers, with sample barcodes and unique molecular identifiers being introduced. Trizol reagent was used to extract RNA from every sample. Library amplification was performed in two PCR steps, and a second sample barcode and Illumina TruSeq adapters were introduced in the second step. The libraries were sequenced on an Illumina NovaSeq using 2 x 150 bp paired-end reads. As for the original processing: With migec v1.2.7, reads were demultiplexed and then collapsed into UMI-guided consensus sequences. Using mixcr v2.1.11, UMI consensuses were aligned to TRA and TRB V and J templates and then assembled into clonotypes. A clonotype was counted as expanded or contracted only when both edgeR and NoisET called the clonotype significant, with the noise models trained on biological replicates. For edgeR calls, the thresholds were a false discovery rate-adjusted p below 0.01 and a log2 fold-change of 1. As an exploratory analysis of dynamics, max-normalized trajectories of the 1000 most abundant clonotypes were examined by PCA with hierarchical clustering. The CD4 or CD8 phenotype of responding clones was assigned using the separately sequenced CD4+ and CD8+ repertoires. The public reads were quality trimmed at Q25 with fastp and then assembled into clones with MiXCR by TCRdb, keeping productive beta chains. Merged by CDR3 protein, the rows form single entries marked with the most common genes and DNA. These V and J calls derive from TCRdb rather than the authors' analysis. This sample has 250,000 to 400,000 distinct CDR3 sequences in its table, and roughly 13% of those were observed once. 20% to 25% of the sample comes from the top ten.

On this clonotype itself: What antigen it recognizes has not been identified. It has no much larger one-base neighbor in the sample; base qualities were not kept.

PBMCs were isolated by Ficoll-Paque density gradient centrifugation. This TCR was recovered from a man aged 18 to 29 who had mild COVID-19 (a few samples of this study predate the infection). The sample titles of this study are shuffled in the database, so cell type and time point are left out; the donor was told from shared clones. The sequencing input was PBMCs or a T cell subset sorted from them (not recorded which).

The nucleotide sequence reads TGTGCCAGCAGGGGCGGGGGAAACGGCTACACCTTC. This sequence encodes CASRGGGNGYTF. The chain links TRBV12-3 or TRBV12-4 with TRBJ1-2; TRBD1 is perhaps the D gene, given 5 matching bases. From the cysteine through the phenylalanine, the CDR3 covers 12 amino acids. The retained sequence is limited to the CDR3, 36 bases, with the frame set at the first base. V loses 6 bases of germline sequence and J loses 8 bases, and the interval between the two ends is 13 bases.